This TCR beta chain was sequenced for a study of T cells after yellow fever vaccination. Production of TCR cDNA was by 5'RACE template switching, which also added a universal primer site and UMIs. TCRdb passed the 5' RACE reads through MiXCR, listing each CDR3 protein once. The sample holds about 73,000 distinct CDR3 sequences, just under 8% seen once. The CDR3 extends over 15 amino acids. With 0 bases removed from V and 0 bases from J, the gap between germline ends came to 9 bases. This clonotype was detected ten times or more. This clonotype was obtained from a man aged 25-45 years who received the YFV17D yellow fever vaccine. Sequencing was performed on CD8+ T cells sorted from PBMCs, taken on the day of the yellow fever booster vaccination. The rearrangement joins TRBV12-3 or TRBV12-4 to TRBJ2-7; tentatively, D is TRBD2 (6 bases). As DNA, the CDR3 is TGTGCCAGCAGTTTAGCGGGAGGCGACTCCTACGAGCAGTACTTC. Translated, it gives CASSLAGGDSYEQYF.